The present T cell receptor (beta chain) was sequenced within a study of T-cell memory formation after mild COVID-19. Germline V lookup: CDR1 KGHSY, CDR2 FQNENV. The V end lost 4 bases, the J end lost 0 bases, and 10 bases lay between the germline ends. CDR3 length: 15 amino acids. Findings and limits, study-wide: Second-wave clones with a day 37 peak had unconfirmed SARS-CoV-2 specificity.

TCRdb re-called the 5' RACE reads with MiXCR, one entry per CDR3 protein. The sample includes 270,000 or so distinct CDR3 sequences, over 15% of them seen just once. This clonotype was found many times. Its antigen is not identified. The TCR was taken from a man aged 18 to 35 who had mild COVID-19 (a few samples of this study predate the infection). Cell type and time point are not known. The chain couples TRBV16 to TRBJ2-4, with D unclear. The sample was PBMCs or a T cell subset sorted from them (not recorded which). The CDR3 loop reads CASSPREVAKNIQYF. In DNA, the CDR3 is TGTGCCAGCAGCCCACGAGAGGTAGCCAAAAACATTCAGTACTTC.